One T cell receptor (beta chain) is described in this entry. Antigen specificity is unknown. The data stem from a study of a mutant IDH1 vaccine in newly diagnosed glioma. About the research overall: Males made up approximately 62% and females about 40% of treated patients, whose mean age was approximately 40 years. Notes on the study in general: Pseudoprogression appears to have had no connection to changes in top peripheral T cell clonotypes.

J gave up 5 bases and V 3 bases, and 5 bases lay outside the gene matches. CDR1 and CDR2 (germline): SGHRS, YFSETQ. The CDR3 extends over 14 amino acids. Profiled with immunoSEQ multiplex PCR; TCRdb holds only in-frame clones, not every one. This repertoire shows just under 95,000 clones, under 90% found once; its top ten account for approximately 7.4%. Time point defined: baseline, week 1 (first vaccination visit). Noted treatment: pre-vaccination baseline after standard-of-care therapy. The source of this sequence is a woman aged 50 to 65 with glioma. The chain recombines TRBV5-1 with TRBJ2-5; 9 bases line up with TRBD1. Sequencing used PBMCs, obtained from a glioma patient treated with radiotherapy, temozolomide or both. Here the CDR3 reads CASSSQGAGETQYF. CDR3 nucleotide sequence: TGCGCCAGCAGCTCACAGGGGGCTGGGGAGACCCAGTACTTC.